These 5 T cell receptor beta chains were sequenced from one sample in a study of graft-versus-host responses after intestinal transplantation. Generated by immunoSEQ multiplex PCR, the TCRdb table keeps only in-frame clones and is missing some. The sample yields 95,000 to 110,000 clones, approximately 93% seen once. Their antigens are not known. The sequences come from unstimulated CD8+ T cells sorted from spleen or lymph node cells, collected before intestinal transplant. These TCRs come from a human donor who received an intestinal transplant.

The rearrangement uses TRBV5-4 and TRBJ2-5, with a possible D match to TRBD2 (6 bases). The ends were cut back, 2 bases at V and 5 bases at J, with 10 bases in the middle. This CDR3 contains 13 residues. From germline, CDR1 is SGHNT and CDR2 YYREEE (reference sequence). CDR3 region: CASSFNRGETQYF. The CDR3 DNA follows: TGTGCCAGCAGCTTTAACCGGGGGGAGACCCAGTACTTC.

This clone was detected once. The chain is built from TRBV19 and TRBJ1-1; TRBD1 is a possible D gene (5 bases). Germline CDR1 is LNHDA and CDR2 is SQIVND (reference sequence). Trimming pared 1 base from V and 7 bases from J, leaving 13 bases between. The CDR3 is made up of 14 amino acids. The CDR3 DNA reads TGTGCCAGTAGTATAGTTACAGGACTTGATGAAGCTTTCTTT. It yields the protein CASSIVTGLDEAFF. Combining the CDR3 with reference TRBV19 and TRBJ1-1 gives the whole variable domain DGGITQSPKYLFRKEGQNVTLSCEQNLNHDAMYWYRQDPGQGLRLIYYSQIVNDFQKGDIAEGYSVSREKKESFPLTVTSAQKNPTAFYLCASSIVTGLDEAFFGQGTRLTVV.

This clone was found once. V is TRBV19 and J is TRBJ2-2; D is undetermined. Germline assignment: CDR1 LNHDA and CDR2 SQIVND (reference sequence). The CDR3 has 12 residues. Trimming took 7 bases from V and 2 from J, leaving 5 bases between them. This chain's CDR3 is CASTPNTGELFF. CDR3 in DNA: TGTGCCAGTACCCCTAACACCGGGGAGCTGTTTTTT.

The chain links TRBV15 to TRBJ1-1; 7 bases are a match to TRBD1. J gave up 9 bases and V 4 bases, and 11 bases lay outside the gene matches. Germline CDR1 reads LNHNV; CDR2 reads YYDKDF (reference sequence). CDR3 length: 14 residues. CDR3 sequence (DNA): TGTGCCACCAGCACCCTATCGCAACAGGGGCAAGCTTTCTTT. It specifies CATSTLSQQGQAFF. Supplemented by reference TRBV15 and TRBJ1-1, the full variable domain reads DAMVIQNPRYQVTQFGKPVTLSCSQTLNHNVMYWYQQKSSQAPKLLFHYYDKDFNNEADTPDNFQSRRPNTSFCFLDIRSPGLGDTAMYLCATSTLSQQGQAFFGQGTRLTVV.

This clone showed up just once. The chain is built from TRBV6-5 and TRBJ1-1; a possible D gene is TRBD1 (5 bases). The V and J ends lost 4 bases and 6 bases respectively, with 6 bases between them. CDR1 and CDR2 from the germline V gene are MNHEY and SVGAGI. The CDR3 extends over 11 amino acids. CDR3: CASSWGAEAFF. The CDR3 nucleotides are TGTGCCAGCAGTTGGGGGGCTGAAGCTTTCTTT.